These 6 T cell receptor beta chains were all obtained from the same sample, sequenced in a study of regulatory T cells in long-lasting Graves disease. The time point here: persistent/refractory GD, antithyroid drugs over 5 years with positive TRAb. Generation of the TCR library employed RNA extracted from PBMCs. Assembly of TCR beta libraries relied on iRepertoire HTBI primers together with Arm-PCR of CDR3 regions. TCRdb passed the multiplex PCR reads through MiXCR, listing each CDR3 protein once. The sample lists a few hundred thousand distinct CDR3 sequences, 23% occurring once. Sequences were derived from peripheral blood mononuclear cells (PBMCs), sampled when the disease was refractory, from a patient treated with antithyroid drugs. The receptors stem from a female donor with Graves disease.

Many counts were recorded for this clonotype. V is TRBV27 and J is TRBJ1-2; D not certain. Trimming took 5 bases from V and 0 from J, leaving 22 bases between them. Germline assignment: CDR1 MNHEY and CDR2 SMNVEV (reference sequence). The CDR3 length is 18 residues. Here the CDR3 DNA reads TGTGCCAGCAGTATAGGGAGAGGGTCCTACCGAGCTAACTATGGCTACACCTTC. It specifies CASSIGRGSYRANYGYTF.

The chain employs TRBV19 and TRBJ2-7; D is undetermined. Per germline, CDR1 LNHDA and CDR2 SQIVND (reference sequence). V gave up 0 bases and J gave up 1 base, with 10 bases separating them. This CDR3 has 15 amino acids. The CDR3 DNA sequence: TGTGCCAGTAGTATAGACGGCGCCGGGTCCTACGAGCAGTACTTC. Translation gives CASSIDGAGSYEQYF.

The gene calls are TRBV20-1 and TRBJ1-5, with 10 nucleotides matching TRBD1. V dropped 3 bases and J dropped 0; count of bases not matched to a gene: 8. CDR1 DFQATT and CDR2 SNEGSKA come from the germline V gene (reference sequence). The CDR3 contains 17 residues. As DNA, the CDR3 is TGCAGTGCTAGGGGACCGGGACAGGGGATTAGCAATCAGCCCCAGCATTTT. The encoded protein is CSARGPGQGISNQPQHF.

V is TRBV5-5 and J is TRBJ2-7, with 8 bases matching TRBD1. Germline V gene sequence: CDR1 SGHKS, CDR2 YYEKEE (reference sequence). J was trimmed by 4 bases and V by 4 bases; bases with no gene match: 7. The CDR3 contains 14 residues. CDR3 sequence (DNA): TGTGCCAGCAGCGCCGGGACAGGTCTGTACGAGCAGTACTTC. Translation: CASSAGTGLYEQYF.

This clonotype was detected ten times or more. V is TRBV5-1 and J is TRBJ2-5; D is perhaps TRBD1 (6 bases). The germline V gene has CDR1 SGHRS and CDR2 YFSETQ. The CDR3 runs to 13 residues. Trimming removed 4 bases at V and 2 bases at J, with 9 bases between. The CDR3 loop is CASSVTGQETQYF. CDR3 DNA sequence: TGCGCCAGCAGCGTAACAGGGCAAGAGACCCAGTACTTC.

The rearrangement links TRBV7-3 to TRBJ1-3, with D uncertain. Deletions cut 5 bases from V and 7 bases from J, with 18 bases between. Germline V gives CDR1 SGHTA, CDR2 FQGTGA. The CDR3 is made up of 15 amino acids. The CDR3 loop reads CASSRDGTPGNTIYF. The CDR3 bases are TGTGCCAGCAGCCGCGACGGCACTCCCGGGAACACCATATATTTT.